Detailed here is one T cell receptor (beta chain). Participant ages covered roughly 18 to 90 years across 24 US areas. In the original workflow: Amplification of reference gene primers was used by the study to estimate nucleated cell counts. TCRdb's table, derived via immunoSEQ multiplex PCR, lists solely in-frame clones and lacks some. That table supplies the V and J calls and clone size; D and trimming were determined from the DNA. The sample includes 200,000 to 250,000 clones, 70% to 90% seen only once; the top ten take over 12%. The data belong to a study of blood T cell repertoires in COVID-19. Overall study context: The United States, Italy and Spain provided the acute and convalescent COVID-19 samples.

With 4 bases clipped from V and 7 bases from J, the junction kept 8 bases outside the gene matches. This CDR3 spans 14 amino acids. The clonotype was recovered from a woman in her forties or fifties with acute COVID-19. The sequenced sample was PBMCs or T cells enriched from blood (not recorded which). The gene calls are TRBV5-3 and TRBJ1-5, with TRBD1 matching over 7 bases. TRBV5-3 is sorted into the ORF group, with uncertain function. The CDR3 sequence is CARSPDREGQPQHF. The CDR3 DNA reads TGTGCCAGAAGCCCCGACAGGGAAGGCCAGCCCCAGCATTTT.